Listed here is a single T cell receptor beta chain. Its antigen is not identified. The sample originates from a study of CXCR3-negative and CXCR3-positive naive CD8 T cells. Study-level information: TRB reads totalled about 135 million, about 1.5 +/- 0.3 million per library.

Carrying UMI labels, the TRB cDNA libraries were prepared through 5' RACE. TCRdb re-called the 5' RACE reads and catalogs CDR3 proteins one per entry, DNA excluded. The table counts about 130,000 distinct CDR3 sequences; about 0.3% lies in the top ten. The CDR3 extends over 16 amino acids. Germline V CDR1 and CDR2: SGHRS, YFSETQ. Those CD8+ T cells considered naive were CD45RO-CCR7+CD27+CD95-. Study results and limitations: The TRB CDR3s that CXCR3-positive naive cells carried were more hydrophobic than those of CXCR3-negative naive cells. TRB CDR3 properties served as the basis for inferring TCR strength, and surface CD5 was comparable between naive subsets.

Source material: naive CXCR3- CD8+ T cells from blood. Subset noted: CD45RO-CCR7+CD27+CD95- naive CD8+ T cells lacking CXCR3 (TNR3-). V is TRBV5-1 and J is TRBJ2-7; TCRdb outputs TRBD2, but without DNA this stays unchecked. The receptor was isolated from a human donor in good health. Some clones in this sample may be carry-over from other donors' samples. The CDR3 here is CASSSWTSGIGGEQYF.